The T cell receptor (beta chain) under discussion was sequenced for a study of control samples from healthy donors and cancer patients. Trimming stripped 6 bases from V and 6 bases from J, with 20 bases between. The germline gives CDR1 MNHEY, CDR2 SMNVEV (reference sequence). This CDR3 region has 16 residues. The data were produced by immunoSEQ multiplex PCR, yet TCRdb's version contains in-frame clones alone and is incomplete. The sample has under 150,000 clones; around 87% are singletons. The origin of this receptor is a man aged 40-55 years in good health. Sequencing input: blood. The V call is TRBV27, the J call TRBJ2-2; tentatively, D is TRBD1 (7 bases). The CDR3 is CASRFSGQGGPGELFF. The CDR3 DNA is TGTGCCAGCAGATTTTCGGGGCAGGGGGGACCCGGGGAGCTGTTTTTT.